A single sample gave rise to the 24 T cell receptor beta chains below, sequenced in a study of cytomegalovirus exposure and HLA in healthy donors. Vbeta (60) and Jbeta (13) primers were used in the PCR. The protocol was immunoSEQ multiplex PCR, while the TCRdb copy is restricted to in-frame clones and leaves out a portion. The data contain roughly 100,000 clones, around three quarters of them singletons. The sample consisted of PBMCs. Source of these receptors: a man in his fifties in good health and CMV-seropositive.

The chain has TRBV18 and TRBJ1-5; no reliable D call. Germline CDR1 KGHSH, CDR2 LQKENI. The V gene lost 3 bases and the J gene lost 1 base, with 13 bases spanning the gap. This CDR3 is 16 amino acids long. The DNA of the CDR3 is TGTGCCAGCTCACCGCTAGGACTAGGGAGCAATCAGCCCCAGCATTTT. Translating gives CASSPLGLGSNQPQHF. Based on the CDR3 plus reference TRBV18 and TRBJ1-5, the full variable domain is NAGVMQNPRHLVRRRGQEARLRCSPMKGHSHVYWYRQLPEEGLKFMVYLQKENIIDESGMPKERFSAEFPKEGPSILRIQQVVRGDSAAYFCASSPLGLGSNQPQHFGDGTRLSIL.

The chain combines TRBV7-2 with TRBJ2-7; 9 bases map to TRBD1. Germline V lookup: CDR1 SGHTA, CDR2 FQGNSA. This CDR3 region has 15 residues. J lost 1 base, V lost 2 bases, and 3 bases had no gene match. The CDR3 DNA reads as TGTGCCAGCAGCTTATTAGGGACAGGGTCCTACGAGCAGTACTTC. This sequence encodes CASSLLGTGSYEQYF.

The V and J genes are TRBV5-1 and TRBJ2-2; 7 nucleotides match TRBD1. The CDR3 is made up of 17 amino acids. J gave up 2 bases and V 4 bases, and 11 bases lay outside the gene matches. From germline, CDR1 is SGHRS and CDR2 YFSETQ. The CDR3 coding sequence is TGCGCCAGCAGCCTCGGACAGGTGGGCGGAAACACCGGGGAGCTGTTTTTT. Translation: CASSLGQVGGNTGELFF.

CDR3: CASSHAGTGDGYTF. The CDR3, as DNA: TGCGCCAGCAGCCACGCCGGGACAGGGGATGGCTACACCTTC. V and J are TRBV4-1 and TRBJ1-2, with TRBD1 matching 10 bases. The germline gives CDR1 MGHRA, CDR2 YSYEKL. CDR3 length: 14 amino acids. V was clipped by 3 bases and J by 6 bases; unmatched bases: 4.

This chain joins TRBV9 and TRBJ1-1, with 8 bases fitting TRBD1. The CDR3 consists of 14 residues. Germline lookup yields CDR1 SGDLS and CDR2 YYNGEE. The V and J ends lost 3 bases and 4 bases, in that order; junction bases with no gene match: 5. CDR3 amino acids: CASSGTDRVTEAFF. DNA for the CDR3: TGTGCCAGCAGCGGTACGGACAGGGTCACTGAAGCTTTCTTT.

CDR3 DNA sequence: TGTGCCAGCAGTGAAGGACAGGTGAAAACGTTCCCCTACGAGCAGTACTTC. This translates into CASSEGQVKTFPYEQYF. The rearrangement joins TRBV6-1 to TRBJ2-7; perhaps TRBD1 as D (6 bases). Germline V gene sequence: CDR1 MNHNS, CDR2 SASEGT. The V end lost 1 base, the J end lost 2 bases, and 18 bases lay between the germline ends. The CDR3 is 17 amino acids.

The chain is built from TRBV27 and TRBJ2-5, with 13 bases matching TRBD2. CDR3 size: 16 residues. The germline CDR1 and CDR2 sequences are MNHEY and SMNVEV (reference sequence). V lost 5 bases and J lost 11; bases outside the gene matches: 14. The DNA of the CDR3 is TGTGCCAGCAGTGAACTTACTAGCGGGGGGGCTCGAGAGCAGTACTTC. It translates to CASSELTSGGAREQYF.

This clone was found once. The CDR3 is CASSTSSYEQYF. The CDR3 DNA reads as TGTGCCAGCAGTACTAGCTCCTACGAGCAGTACTTC. The chain links TRBV28 to TRBJ2-7, with a possible D match to TRBD2 (5 bases). The CDR3 has 12 amino acids. Germline lookup yields CDR1 MDHEN and CDR2 SYDVKM. V was clipped by 5 bases and J by 0 bases, with 5 bases between them. The full variable domain, its missing parts supplied by reference TRBV28 and TRBJ2-7, is DVKVTQSSRYLVKRTGEKVFLECVQDMDHENMFWYRQDPGLGLRLIYFSYDVKMKEKGDIPEGYSVSREKKERFSLILESASTNQTSMYLCASSTSSYEQYFGPGTRLTVT.

This rearrangement joins TRBV7-7 to TRBJ2-5, with 13 nucleotides matching TRBD2. Germline CDR1 reads SSHAT; CDR2 reads FNYEAQ (reference sequence). V trimming: 5 bases; J trimming: 2 bases; junction bases outside the gene matches: 5. This CDR3 region has 16 residues. Here the CDR3 DNA reads TGTGCCAGCAGCCCCGGACTAGCGGGAGCTCAAGAGACCCAGTACTTC. Residues: CASSPGLAGAQETQYF. Full variable domain (remainder filled in from reference TRBV7-7 and TRBJ2-5): GAGVSQSPRYKVTKRGQDVTLRCDPISSHATLYWYQQALGQGPEFLTYFNYEAQPDKSGLPSDRFSAERPEGSISTLTIQRTEQRDSAMYRCASSPGLAGAQETQYFGPGTRLLVL.

J is TRBJ2-1 and V is TRBV7-8; 9 bases match TRBD2. CDR1 SGHVS and CDR2 FQNEAQ come from the germline V gene. This CDR3 contains 15 residues. The trim removed 2 bases at V and 9 bases at J, leaving 8 bases unmatched. The CDR3 DNA follows: TGTGCCAGCAGCTTATCATCTAGCGGGATGGTTGAGCAGTTCTTC. As protein: CASSLSSSGMVEQFF.

This clone has a single count. This chain uses TRBV27 with TRBJ1-1; the D is unclear. V lost 6 bases, J lost 4 bases, and 15 bases lay in between. The CDR3 consists of 14 residues. Germline V CDR1 and CDR2: MNHEY, SMNVEV (reference sequence). The CDR3 DNA reads TGTGCCAGCAGCCTGAGACCGAGGAGCACTGAAGCTTTCTTT. Translated: CASSLRPRSTEAFF.

The genes are TRBV19 and TRBJ2-1; 8 bases are shared with TRBD2. The trim removed 1 base at V and 0 bases at J, leaving 2 bases unmatched. This CDR3 comprises 16 residues. Germline V CDR1 and CDR2: LNHDA, SQIVND (reference sequence). CDR3: CASSIGSGSSYNEQFF. The CDR3 DNA is TGTGCCAGTAGTATAGGGAGCGGGAGCTCCTACAATGAGCAGTTCTTC.

This chain joins TRBV6-6 and TRBJ1-5; 8 bases are a match to TRBD1. The V and J ends lost 6 bases and 0 bases, in that order; junction bases with no gene match: 4. CDR1 is MNHNY, CDR2 SVGAGI, per germline (reference sequence). The CDR3 is 15 amino acids. The CDR3 protein is CASRMTGDSNQPQHF. The CDR3, as DNA: TGTGCCAGCAGGATGACAGGGGATAGCAATCAGCCCCAGCATTTT.

The chain recombines TRBV10-3 with TRBJ2-5; 13 bases match TRBD2. The end of the DNA is better explained by TRBJ2-7, so the J call may be wrong. This CDR3 contains 20 residues. Germline V gene data show CDR1 as ENHRY and CDR2 as SYGVKD. CDR3 region: CAISESWSRTSGSVSYEQYF. The CDR3 coding sequence is TGTGCCATCAGTGAGTCGTGGAGTAGGACTAGCGGGAGTGTATCCTACGAGCAGTACTTC.

The genes are TRBV4-3 and TRBJ2-1; tentatively, D is TRBD1 (6 bases). Deletions cut 0 bases from V and 10 bases from J, with 10 bases between. The length of the CDR3 is 13 residues. Per germline, CDR1 LGHNA and CDR2 YSLEER. The chain's CDR3 is CASSQDKQGEQFF. The CDR3 DNA is TGCGCCAGCAGCCAAGACAAACAGGGAGAGCAGTTCTTC.

The V and J genes are TRBV6-5 and TRBJ2-3, with TRBD2 matching 13 bases. This CDR3 region has 15 residues. V dropped 5 bases and J dropped 6; count of bases not matched to a gene: 5. CDR1 is MNHEY, CDR2 SVGAGI, per germline. CDR3 loop: CASSPRTSGSDTQYF. The DNA for the CDR3 is TGTGCCAGCAGTCCCCGGACTAGCGGGAGTGATACGCAGTATTTT.

The chain combines TRBV9 with TRBJ1-1; 7 bases map to TRBD1. Germline values: CDR1 SGDLS, CDR2 YYNGEE. V shed 4 bases and J 6 bases; nucleotides not matched to a gene: 12. The CDR3 loop spans 15 amino acids. The CDR3 is CASSPHPGGNAEAFF. CDR3 in DNA: TGTGCCAGCAGCCCCCACCCAGGGGGGAATGCTGAAGCTTTCTTT.

The chain links TRBV10-3 to TRBJ2-1; D may be TRBD2 (5 bases). Germline CDR1 ENHRY, CDR2 SYGVKD. Trimming left V 3 bases short and J 5 bases short, with 17 bases between. The CDR3 loop spans 16 amino acids. The CDR3 DNA follows: TGTGCCATCAGTGAATTATTAGCCGGAGGACACAATGAGCAGTTCTTC. It translates to CAISELLAGGHNEQFF.

The chain combines TRBV5-1 with TRBJ2-5; 9 bases are shared with TRBD2. V lost 3 bases and J lost 4; bases outside the gene matches: 10. The germline V gene has CDR1 SGHRS and CDR2 YFSETQ. This CDR3 has 16 residues. CDR3: CASSSGRLAGRETQYF. CDR3 bases: TGCGCCAGCAGCTCGGGAAGGCTAGCGGGACGAGAGACCCAGTACTTC.

The V call is TRBV5-4, the J call TRBJ2-1, with 15 bases identical to TRBD2. Germline loops: CDR1 SGHNT, CDR2 YYREEE (reference sequence). V shed 2 bases, J shed 8 bases, and the junction held 8 bases outside the gene matches. The CDR3 sequence is 17 residues long. The CDR3 loop is CASSLRTSGRGVDEQFF. Here the CDR3 DNA reads TGTGCCAGCAGCTTACGGACTAGCGGGAGGGGGGTAGATGAGCAGTTCTTC.

The chain is built from TRBV25-1 and TRBJ2-1, with 8 bases lining up with TRBD2. Trimming cost V 7 bases and J 10 bases; bases outside gene matches: 9. This CDR3 comprises 13 residues. The germline gives CDR1 MGHDK, CDR2 SYGVNS. The CDR3: CASIPGGVHEQFF. The CDR3 DNA sequence: TGTGCCAGCATCCCCGGGGGGGTACACGAGCAGTTCTTC.

This chain joins TRBV28 and TRBJ2-1; 8 bases fit TRBD1. From germline, CDR1 is MDHEN and CDR2 SYDVKM. V lost 5 bases to trimming and J lost 7 bases; unmatched junction nucleotides: 13. The CDR3 has 16 amino acids. CDR3 residues: CASSNPPGQALNEQFF. The CDR3 DNA reads as TGTGCCAGCAGTAACCCACCGGGACAGGCCCTTAATGAGCAGTTCTTC. The variable domain in full, completed from reference TRBV28 and TRBJ2-1, reads DVKVTQSSRYLVKRTGEKVFLECVQDMDHENMFWYRQDPGLGLRLIYFSYDVKMKEKGDIPEGYSVSREKKERFSLILESASTNQTSMYLCASSNPPGQALNEQFFGPGTRLTVL.

This chain uses TRBV6-5 with TRBJ1-2; a weak D match, TRBD1 (5 bases). The germline V and J ends were trimmed by 4 bases and 2 bases, with 11 bases remaining between them. Germline V gene data show CDR1 as MNHEY and CDR2 as SVGAGI. The CDR3 runs 14 residues. CDR3 DNA sequence: TGTGCCAGCAGTTCCAGAAGACAGAACTATGGCTACACCTTC. Translated, it gives CASSSRRQNYGYTF.

The CDR3 reads CASREQGVAGNTIYF. As DNA, the CDR3 is TGTGCCAGCAGAGAGCAGGGGGTCGCTGGAAACACCATATATTTT. The rearrangement joins TRBV6-6 to TRBJ1-3; 7 nucleotides align to TRBD1. CDR1 is MNHNY, CDR2 SVGAGI, per germline (reference sequence). The length of the CDR3 is 15 residues. After removal of 6 bases from V and 2 bases from J, the junction contained 7 bases not matched to a gene.